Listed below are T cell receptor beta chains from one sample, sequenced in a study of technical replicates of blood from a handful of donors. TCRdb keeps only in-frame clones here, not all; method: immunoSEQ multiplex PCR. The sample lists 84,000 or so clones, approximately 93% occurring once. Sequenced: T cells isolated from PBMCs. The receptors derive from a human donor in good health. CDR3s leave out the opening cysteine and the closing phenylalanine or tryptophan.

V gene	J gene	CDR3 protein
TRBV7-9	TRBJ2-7	ASSFGQGLSYEQY
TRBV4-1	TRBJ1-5	ASAQISNQPQH
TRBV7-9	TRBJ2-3	ASSLGSQDRGLY
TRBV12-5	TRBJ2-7	ASGLTDRGWQY
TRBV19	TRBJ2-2	ASSAGTGVTGELF
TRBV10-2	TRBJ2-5	ASSEANNYQETQY
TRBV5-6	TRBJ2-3	ASSSSGGDTDTQY
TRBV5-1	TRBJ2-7	ASSLDIRYEQY
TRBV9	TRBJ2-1	ASSVEASALYNEQF
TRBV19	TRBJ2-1	ASSISGSGAKNEQF
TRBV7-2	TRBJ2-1	ASSTRLEQF
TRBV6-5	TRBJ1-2	ASSYDRLIYGYT
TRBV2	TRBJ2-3	ASSRTTDTQY
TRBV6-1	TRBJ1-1	ASTLREGTEAF
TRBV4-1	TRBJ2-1	ASSQGRGLNEQF
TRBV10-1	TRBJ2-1	ASATSGNNEQF
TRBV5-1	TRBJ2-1	ASSRRVAGYEQF
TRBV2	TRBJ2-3	ASEGSSDTQY
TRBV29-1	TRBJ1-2	SVAGTGDGYT
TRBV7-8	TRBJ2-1	ASSLSPSSGGYNEQF
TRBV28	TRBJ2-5	ASLTLAGGPYGRETQY
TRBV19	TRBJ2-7	ASSPLAGVAYEQY
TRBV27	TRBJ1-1	ASRRTGNTEAF
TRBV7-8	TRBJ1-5	ASSLAGHGFNQPQH
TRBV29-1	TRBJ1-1	SVGQGGVAF
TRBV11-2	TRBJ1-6	ASSSGGRSPLH
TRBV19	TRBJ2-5	ASVLAGGPVETQY
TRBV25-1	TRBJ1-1	ATTGLGRTAF
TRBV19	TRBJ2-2	ASSIVLAGGSGELF
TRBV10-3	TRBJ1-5	AISATGQPQH
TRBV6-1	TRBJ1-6	ASSRLNNSPLH
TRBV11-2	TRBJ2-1	ASSRTGSSYNEQF